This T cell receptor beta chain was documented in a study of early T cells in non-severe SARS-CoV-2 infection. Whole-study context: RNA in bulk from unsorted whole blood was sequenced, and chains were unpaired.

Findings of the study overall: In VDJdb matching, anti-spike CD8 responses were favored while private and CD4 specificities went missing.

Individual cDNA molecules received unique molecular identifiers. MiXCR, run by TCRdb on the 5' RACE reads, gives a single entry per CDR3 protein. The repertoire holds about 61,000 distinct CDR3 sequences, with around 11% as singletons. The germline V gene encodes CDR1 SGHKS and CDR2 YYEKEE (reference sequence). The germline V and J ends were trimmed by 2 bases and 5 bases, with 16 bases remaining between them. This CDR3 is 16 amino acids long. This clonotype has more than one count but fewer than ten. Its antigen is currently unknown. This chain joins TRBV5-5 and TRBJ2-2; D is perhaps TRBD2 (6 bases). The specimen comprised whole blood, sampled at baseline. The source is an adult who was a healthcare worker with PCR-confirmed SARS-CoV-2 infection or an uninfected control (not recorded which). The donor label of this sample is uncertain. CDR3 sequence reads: CASSLMTEGMTGELFF. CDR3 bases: TGTGCCAGCAGCTTAATGACGGAGGGGATGACCGGGGAGCTGTTTTTT.